Included here is one T cell receptor beta chain sequence, with context. The antigen this receptor binds is unknown. Base qualities are not at hand, and no much larger clone is one base apart. The library came from RT-PCR. The sequencer was an Illumina HiSeq 2500. TCRdb's own reprocessing of the public reads used fastp at Q25 and MiXCR and kept productive beta chains. Rows merge per CDR3 protein into single entries with the most common DNA and genes. This sample comprises about 540,000 distinct CDR3 sequences, 20% to 25% of them detected only once. The leading ten clones occupy 2.5% to 3% of the sample. This sample is drawn from a study of response to subunit inactivated influenza vaccine (dated by TCRdb to about 2018). Describing the broader study: Deep quantitative profiling of the T cell receptor repertoire was used in the study to follow responses to a trivalent subunit inactivated influenza vaccine.

General conclusions and limits of the study: It was suggested by the authors that each seasonal influenza vaccination may recruit only a limited number of new T cells.

Unmatched junction bases come to 3, with V trimmed by 4 bases and J by 3 bases. The CDR3 runs 15 amino acids, cysteine and phenylalanine included. The CDR3 DNA has 45 bases and is translated from base 1. The germline V gene encodes CDR1 MDHEN and CDR2 SYDVKM. These data were also filed under a second study, of T cells expressing NK-cell markers. As that second paper reports: TCR beta cDNA libraries were prepared using 5'RACE template switching, which introduced a universal primer site and unique molecular identifiers. TCR beta-chain repertoires were profiled in sorted CD3+CD56+NKG2C+, CD3+CD56+NKG2C- and CD3+CD56-NKG2C+ T-cell subsets from several donors. Among the eight sequenced donors, only one was HCMV-seronegative, while the other seven were HCMV-seropositive. To restrict sorting to alphabetaTCR-expressing T cells, an anti-gammadeltaTCR antibody was added in several experiments. In over 5 donors, the dominant CD3+CD56+NKG2C+ clonotypes were among the top 10 CD8+ clonotypes and accounted for roughly 1.0-8% of CD8+ T cells. Those dominant clonotypes were again the most abundant among CD3+CD56-NKG2C+ cells in four donors, at roughly 25-60.1%. It remained unclear whether the expanded NKG2C-expressing T cell clones were specific for HCMV antigens. The eight sequenced donors were randomly selected healthy volunteers, three men and five women. HCMV serostatus was determined by detecting HCMV-specific IgG in serum with a commercial ELISA kit. Peripheral blood mononuclear cells were isolated from blood by Ficoll density gradient centrifugation. Magnetic immunoseparation with Miltenyi isolation kits was used to isolate CD4+ and CD8+ T cells from PBMC. Priming for cDNA synthesis came from the TCR beta constant segment, and two successive PCR amplification steps followed. Sequencing of the libraries produced 2 x 150 bp reads on Illumina HiSeq 2000/2500, MiSeq or NextSeq. MIGEC handled demultiplexing of the reads and grouping by UMI, while MiTCR was used to assemble and quantify clonotypes. To exclude erroneous sequences, any TCR cDNA sequence not supported by at least two reads was discarded. Downstream repertoire analysis used the tcR package, and clonotypes were matched across fractions by CDR3 nucleotide sequence plus V segment. VDJmatch was used to annotate antigen specificity against VDJdb, with one amino acid substitution in CDR3 allowed.

The chain is encoded by TRBV28 joined to TRBJ2-5; TRBD2 agrees with 12 junctional bases. This TCR came from a man aged 45-65 years who received an inactivated influenza vaccine. Donor details come from another sample of the same person, matched by shared clones. The sequenced sample was CD4+ T cells sorted from PBMCs, obtained 11 to 12 days after vaccination. The base sequence is TGTGCCAGCAGTTCACGACTAGCGGGGGAAGAGACCCAGTACTTC. The translation is CASSSRLAGEETQYF.